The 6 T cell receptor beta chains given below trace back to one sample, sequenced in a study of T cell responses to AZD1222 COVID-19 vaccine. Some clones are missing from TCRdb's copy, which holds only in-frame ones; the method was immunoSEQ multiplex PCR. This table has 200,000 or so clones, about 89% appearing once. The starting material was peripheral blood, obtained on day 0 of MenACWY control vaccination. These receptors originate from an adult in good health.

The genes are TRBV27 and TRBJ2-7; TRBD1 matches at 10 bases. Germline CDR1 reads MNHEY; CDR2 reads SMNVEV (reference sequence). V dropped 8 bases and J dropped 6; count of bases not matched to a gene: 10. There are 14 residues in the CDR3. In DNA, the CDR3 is TGTGCCAGCCACCCCGGGACAGGGGAGAGCGAGCAGTACTTC. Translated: CASHPGTGESEQYF.

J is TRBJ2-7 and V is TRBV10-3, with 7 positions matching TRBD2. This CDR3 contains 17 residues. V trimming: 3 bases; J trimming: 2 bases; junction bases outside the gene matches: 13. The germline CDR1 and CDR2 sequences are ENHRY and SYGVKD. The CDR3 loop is CAISDFQLAGLAYEQYF. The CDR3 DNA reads TGTGCCATCAGTGACTTCCAATTAGCGGGTTTAGCCTACGAGCAGTACTTC.

The CDR3 DNA is TGTGCCAGCAGCTTTCGGGAGGGATACACCTACGAGCAGTACTTC. It specifies CASSFREGYTYEQYF. V gene TRBV7-2 combines with J gene TRBJ2-7; TRBD2 matches 8 bases. Germline V gene data show CDR1 as SGHTA and CDR2 as FQGNSA. The CDR3 contains 15 residues. The J segment lost 2 bases and the V segment lost 3 bases, leaving 6 bases of the junction unmatched. Full variable domain (rest looked up from reference TRBV7-2 and TRBJ2-7): GAGVSQSPSNKVTEKGKDVELRCDPISGHTALYWYRQSLGQGLEFLIYFQGNSAPDKSGLPSDRFSAERTGGSVSTLTIQRTQQEDSAVYLCASSFREGYTYEQYFGPGTRLTVT.

For the CDR3, the DNA is TGTGCCAGCAGTCCCGTGACAGGGAACTATGGCTACACCTTC. It is translated as CASSPVTGNYGYTF. The chain combines TRBV28 with TRBJ1-2; 7 bases align to TRBD1. CDR3 length: 14 amino acids. The V segment lost 5 bases and the J segment 2 bases; nucleotides outside the gene matches: 5. CDR1 MDHEN and CDR2 SYDVKM come from the germline V gene.

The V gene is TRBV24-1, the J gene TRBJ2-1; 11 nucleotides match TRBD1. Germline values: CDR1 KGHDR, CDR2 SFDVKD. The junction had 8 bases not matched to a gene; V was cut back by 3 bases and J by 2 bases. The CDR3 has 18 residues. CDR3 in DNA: TGTGCCACCAGTGATCTAAAACCGGGACAGGGGGCCTACAATGAGCAGTTCTTC. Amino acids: CATSDLKPGQGAYNEQFF.

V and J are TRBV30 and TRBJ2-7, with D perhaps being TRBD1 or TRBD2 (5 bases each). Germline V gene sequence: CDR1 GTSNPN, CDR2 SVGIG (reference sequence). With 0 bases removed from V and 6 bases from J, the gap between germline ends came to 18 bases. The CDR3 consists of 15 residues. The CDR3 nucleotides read TGTGCCTGGAGTGTACGGGGCCTCCCCCAGGGCGAGCAGTACTTC. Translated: CAWSVRGLPQGEQYF.